This T cell receptor (beta chain) was documented in a study of PD-1 blockade in mismatch repair-deficient tumors. Study-wide background: All were previously treated, progressing patients with approximately 12 mismatch repair-deficient cancer types.

Study-level results: Tumor-resident clones, often absent from pretreatment blood, expanded after pembrolizumab and then contracted.

Concerning this clone: Its antigen is undetermined.

PCR or immunohistochemistry showed mismatch repair deficiency in every enrolled patient. TCR sequencing covered a few patients who responded to pembrolizumab. Sequenced by immunoSEQ multiplex PCR; TCRdb stores in-frame clones only, minus some. The data contain tens of thousands of clones, 78% of them singletons. The receptor was derived from an adult with mismatch repair-deficient cancer. This sample comprised peripheral blood, obtained 4 weeks after starting pembrolizumab.

The CDR3, as DNA: TGTGCCAGTAGTAATGGACTAGCGGTCACAGATACGCAGTATTTT. Translated, it gives CASSNGLAVTDTQYF. The chain recombines TRBV19 with TRBJ2-3; 10 nucleotides match TRBD2. The V and J ends lost 4 bases and 2 bases, in that order; junction bases with no gene match: 3. This CDR3 is built from 15 residues. The germline V gene has CDR1 LNHDA and CDR2 SQIVND (reference sequence). The full variable domain, with the rest looked up from reference TRBV19 and TRBJ2-3, is DGGITQSPKYLFRKEGQNVTLSCEQNLNHDAMYWYRQDPGQGLRLIYYSQIVNDFQKGDIAEGYSVSREKKESFPLTVTSAQKNPTAFYLCASSNGLAVTDTQYFGPGTRLTVL.